This record concerns one T cell receptor beta chain sequence. Trimming removed 4 bases from V and 6 bases from J; junction bases left unmatched: 9. In germline, CDR1 is LGHDT, CDR2 YNNKEL (reference sequence). The CDR3 has 14 amino acids. This specimen comes from a study of blood T cell repertoires in COVID-19. As for the study in general: Sources were T cells, B-cell-depleted T cells, or PBMCs; the material itself was cDNA or gDNA.

TCRdb's copy holds only in-frame clones and misses some; the assay was immunoSEQ multiplex PCR. The sample includes around 100,000 clones, over 80% of them seen just once. This chain uses TRBV3-1 (or the pseudogene TRBV3-2) with TRBJ2-7, with TRBD1 identical over 7 bases. Sequencing was carried out using peripheral blood. The TCR comes from a man aged 70-80 years with active or convalescent COVID-19. The CDR3 reads CASSPGQARSEQYF. CDR3 sequence (DNA): TGTGCCAGCAGCCCAGGACAGGCCCGGAGCGAGCAGTACTTC.